This T cell receptor (beta chain) was recovered during a study of cytomegalovirus exposure and HLA in healthy donors (dated by TCRdb to about 2017). For the wider study: In an earlier analysis of fewer than 750 of the donors, 276 Gb of sequence data and approximately 120 million unique TCR beta sequences from about 190 million T cells were reported. The number of donors typed differed by locus, with about 629-640 for A, B, C, DRB1 and DQB1, over 500 for DQA1, 606 for DPA1, and under 490 for DPB1. A handful of DR-DQ haplotypes were handled as single units for association and clustering because linkage in the cohort was strong. A separate validation cohort of approximately 120 different subjects was used in addition to the roughly 700-subject first cohort. In a later analysis, previously published TCR beta repertoires from fewer than 750 donors were re-analyzed and high-resolution HLA genotyping was added so that TCR occurrence patterns could be studied. A later genetic analysis took genome-wide SNP genotypes for 398 of the 666 donors and used that subset as a discovery cohort. The genetic ancestry cluster associated with self-reported Caucasian donors included about four fifths of the approximately 430 genotyped donors. An earlier analysis of roughly 600 of the donors used high-throughput TCR beta sequencing to judge whether each TCR beta V gene segment behaved as functional or pseudogenic. Every discovery cohort repertoire had been produced on one sequencing platform. The study combined high-throughput TCR immunosequencing, statistical association of individual TCRs with disease status, and machine learning to predict cytomegalovirus infection status. Rather than using new phenotypic data, the later analysis identified candidate immune exposures from TCR beta sequences and from how often those sequences occurred across donors. Donor age, sex, ethnicity and CMV serostatus were compiled together with the repertoire data. The T cell repertoires of some 700 subjects were profiled by immunosequencing and related to cytomegalovirus serostatus. The study aimed to test whether cataloging public T cell receptors could reveal signatures of past pathogen exposure. Both class I and class II loci were covered by HLA typing, at four-digit resolution. Among 398 genotyped donors of the cohort, an average of about 240,000 unique TCR beta nucleotide sequences were sequenced per donor, 15% to 20% of them non-productive. An early release that covered roughly 600 HLA-typed donors contained approximately 290 gigabases of sequencing data and around 80 million unique TCR sequences. Overall study results and their limits: Across donors, most TCR sequences were observed very rarely, whereas some public TCRs were present in many individuals. This cohort had only TCR beta chains sequenced, and the lack of alpha or paired-chain data limited which features could be detected. Because HLA typing was unavailable for some donors at each locus, only the typed subset was used in association tests. Immune exposure information for the cohort was limited to CMV serostatus. In vitro tests confirmed that three of the cytomegalovirus-associated TCR beta chains recognize cytomegalovirus antigens. The sequencing pipeline was judged likely to have produced a cluster of highly shared sequence variants as a technical artifact. The classifier was reported to diagnose cytomegalovirus status with high specificity and sensitivity in both the original cohort and the validation cohort. It was suggested by the authors that the approach could potentially be generalized to other disease states and immunological phenotypes. Because counts were too low, about 18 rarely observed V segments, including chromosome 9 orphons, were excluded from the earlier analysis of under 650 of the donors. Several of the top co-occurrence clusters appeared to be linked to parvovirus B19, influenza, CMV and Epstein-Barr virus, according to a later analysis. A later analysis found that HLA-associated TCR beta chains were more clonally expanded and had lower generation probabilities than equally common non-associated chains. Assigning TCR associations to individual alleles was difficult when HLA alleles, especially DR and DQ, strongly co-occurred. A further reported finding was that TCR beta sequences accurately predicted the HLA-A and HLA-B alleles for most subjects in the first cohort. Linkage disequilibrium might explain the correlated functional status among segregating V segments, but an unknown experimental factor could not be excluded. In a later analysis, TCR association rates were found to vary across HLA loci, with the most associated TCRs seen for DRB1 alleles and the fewest for HLA-C alleles. A later analysis associated 16,951 TCR beta sequences with specific HLA alleles at a false discovery rate of 0.05. In a later genetic analysis, a missense DCLRE1C variant was associated with V-gene and J-gene trimming of TCR beta chains, and the association was replicated in an independent cohort. Sequencing depth was assumed to be roughly uniform across donors in the presence/absence analyses, though that assumption may not hold. The 87-base-pair reads could not distinguish some IMGT-functional V segments, including TRBV6-2 and TRBV6-3, so those segments were excluded. In the study, approximately 160 TCR beta chains were listed as associated with cytomegalovirus. In a later analysis, most CMV-associated TCR beta chains were found to appear HLA-restricted, with HLA associations seemingly driven largely by CMV exposure. Broadly in line with IMGT annotations, most TCR beta V segments showed up in productive rearrangements about 87% or about 30% of the time in an earlier analysis of some 590 of the donors. A later genetic analysis reported fewer N-insertions in productive TCRs among donors in an Asian-associated ancestry cluster than the roughly 700-donor mean.

The cohort comprised some 680 healthy bone marrow donors. At the time of sampling, all cohort members were nominally healthy, though unrecorded immune exposures were likely present. The donor tested CMV seronegative, placing the donor among the 352 seronegative members of the cohort. Each donor provided a peripheral blood sample, and peripheral blood mononuclear cells were used for TCR beta sequencing. Genomic DNA extraction from the blood cell samples was performed with the Qiagen DNeasy Blood Extraction Kit. On this clone itself: Its antigen remains undetermined. Base qualities are missing; no much larger clone stands one base away.

The CDR3 starts with the cysteine, ends with the phenylalanine, and has 15 residues. Left in the record is the CDR3 DNA by itself, 45 bases read in frame from the first base. Trimming at the junction amounts to 0 bases on V and 6 bases on J, and the germline ends lie 13 bases apart. Via the germline V gene (reference sequence), CDR1 is WNHNN and CDR2 SYGVQD. The library was prepared using the immunoSEQ multiplex PCR assay. The multiplex PCR relied on a mix of 60 forward primers for TCR Vbeta segments and 13 reverse primers for TCR Jbeta segments. The CDR3 region of rearranged TCR beta genes was amplified from genomic DNA with a multiplex PCR assay. Amplified TCR beta libraries were sequenced as 87-base-pair reads on the Illumina HiSeq System. The authors processed their data as follows. In a later analysis, roughly 80 million unique TCR beta chains were counted across the approximately 640 repertoires, and roughly 11 million of these chains were shared by at least two donors. Raw reads were error-corrected and collapsed into unique sequences with a nearest-neighbor algorithm that merged closely related sequences to remove PCR and sequencing errors. Alignment of CDR3 sequences to IMGT reference sequences was used to assign V, D and J gene segments. For a sequence to be retained, a match of at least six nucleotides to both a V gene segment and a J gene segment was required. A rearrangement counted as productive if the CDR3 had no stop codons and remained in frame with V and J, and every other rearrangement counted as non-productive. Following IMGT convention, CDR3 was defined as the stretch from the second conserved V-encoded cysteine up to the conserved J-encoded phenylalanine. The earlier analysis of 550 to 650 of the donors excluded any sequence lacking an unambiguous match to a single V gene segment. In an earlier analysis of about 590 of the donors, a V segment was called functional when productive rearrangements were above 56.7%, and segregating when the standard deviation between donors exceeded 5%. To diagnose cytomegalovirus status from the catalog of TCR beta chain sequences, a statistical classification framework was built. In a later analysis, TCR nucleotide sequences were compared against IMGT/GENE-DB human TR gene sequences so that V and J genes could be assigned. A later analysis assigned CDR3 sequences and most-parsimonious VDJ recombination scenarios with the TCRdist pipeline. A later analysis defined each TCR beta chain by its CDR3 amino acid sequence plus V-gene family, and excluded reads lacking a unique V-gene family. As a way to deal with suspected cross-contamination and a sequencing artifact, a later analysis dropped more than 500 nucleotide sequences that were highly shared and had low generation probability. For each public chain, a later analysis derived a clonal expansion index from normalized ranks of inferred template counts within each repertoire. Generation probabilities in a later analysis came from a VDJ recombination model fitted to out-of-frame rearrangements, and those results were checked against IGoR. In a later analysis, hypergeometric tests were used to score TCR-TCR, TCR-HLA and TCR-CMV co-occurrence, with a repertoire-size bias correction applied to TCR pairs. A later analysis estimated false discovery rates by permuting HLA or CMV assignments 20 times. In a later analysis, co-occurring TCRs were grouped using DBSCAN, and TCRdist sequence similarity was added for clustering within HLA-allele-positive subsets. For co-occurrence clustering, repertoires with fewer than 30,000 or more than 120,000 public chains were excluded, along with four or five repertoires with anomalous nucleotide sharing. As stored in TCRdb, this immuneACCESS dataset retains in-frame rearrangements with V and J assigned. A fraction of the clones does not appear; measured against another copy, unresolved V genes explain less than half of the discrepancy, and the remainder lacks a known reason. For V, J and clone size, that table is used; D and trimming come from the DNA. The sample has about 170,000 clones on record, 80% of them singletons. The ten largest clones represent 2% to 2.5% of the sample.

This sequence uses TRBV10-1 and TRBJ2-3, with the D gene call left open. This clonotype was obtained from a male donor in good health and CMV-seronegative. The material sequenced was PBMCs. The base sequence is TGCGCCAGCAGTGAGTCACTCGACAACTGGGATACGCAGTATTTT. Its protein reads: CASSESLDNWDTQYF.